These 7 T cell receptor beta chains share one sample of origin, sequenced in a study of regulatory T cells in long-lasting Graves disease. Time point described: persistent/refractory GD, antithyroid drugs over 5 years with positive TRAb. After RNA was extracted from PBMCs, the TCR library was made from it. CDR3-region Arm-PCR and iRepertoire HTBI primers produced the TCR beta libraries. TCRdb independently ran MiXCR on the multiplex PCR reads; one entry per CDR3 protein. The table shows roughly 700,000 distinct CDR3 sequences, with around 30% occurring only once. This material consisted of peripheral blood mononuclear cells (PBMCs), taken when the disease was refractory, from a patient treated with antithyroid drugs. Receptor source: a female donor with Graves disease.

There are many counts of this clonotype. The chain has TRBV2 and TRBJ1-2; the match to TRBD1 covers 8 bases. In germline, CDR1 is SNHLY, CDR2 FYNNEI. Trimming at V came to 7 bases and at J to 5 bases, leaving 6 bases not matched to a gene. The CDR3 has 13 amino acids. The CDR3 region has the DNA TGTGCCAGCATCGAAAACAGGGGGTATGGCTACACCTTC. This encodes CASIENRGYGYTF.

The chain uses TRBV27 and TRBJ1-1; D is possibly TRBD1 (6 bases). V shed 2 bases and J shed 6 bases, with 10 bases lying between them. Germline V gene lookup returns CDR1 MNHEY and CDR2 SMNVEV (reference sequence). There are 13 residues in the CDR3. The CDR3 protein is CASSLNRDSEAFF. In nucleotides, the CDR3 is TGTGCCAGCAGTTTAAACAGGGACTCTGAAGCTTTCTTT.

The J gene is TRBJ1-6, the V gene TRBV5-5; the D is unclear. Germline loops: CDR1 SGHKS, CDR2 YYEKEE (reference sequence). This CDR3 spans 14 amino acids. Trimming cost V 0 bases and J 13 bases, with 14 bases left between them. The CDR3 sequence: CASSLGAGLIPLHF. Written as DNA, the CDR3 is TGTGCCAGCAGCTTGGGTGCAGGACTCATCCCCCTCCACTTT.

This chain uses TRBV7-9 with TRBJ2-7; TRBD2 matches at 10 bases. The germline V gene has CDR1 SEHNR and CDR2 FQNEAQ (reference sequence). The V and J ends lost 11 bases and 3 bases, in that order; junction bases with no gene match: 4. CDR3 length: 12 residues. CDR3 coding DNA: TGTGCCGGCGGACTAGCGGACTACGAGCAGTACTTC. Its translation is CAGGLADYEQYF.

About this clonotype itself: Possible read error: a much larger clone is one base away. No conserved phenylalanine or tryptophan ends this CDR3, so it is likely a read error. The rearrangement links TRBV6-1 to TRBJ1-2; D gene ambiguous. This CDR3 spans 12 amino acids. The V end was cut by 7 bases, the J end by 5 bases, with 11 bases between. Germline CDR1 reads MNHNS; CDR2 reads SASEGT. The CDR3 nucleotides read TGTGCCAGCACCTACGGAGGTTATGGCTACACCTTG. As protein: CASTYGGYGYTL.

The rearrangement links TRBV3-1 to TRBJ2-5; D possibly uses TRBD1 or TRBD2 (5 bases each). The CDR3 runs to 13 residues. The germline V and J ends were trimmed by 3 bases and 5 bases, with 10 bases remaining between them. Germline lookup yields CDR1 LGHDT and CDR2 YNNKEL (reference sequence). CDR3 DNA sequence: TGTGCCAGCAGCCAGGGGGTGGTCGAGACCCAGTACTTC. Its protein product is CASSQGVVETQYF.

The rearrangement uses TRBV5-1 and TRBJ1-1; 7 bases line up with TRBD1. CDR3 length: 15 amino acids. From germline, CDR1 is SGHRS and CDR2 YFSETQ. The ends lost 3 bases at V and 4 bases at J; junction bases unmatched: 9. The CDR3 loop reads CASSSKIQGGTEAFF. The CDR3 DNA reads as TGCGCCAGCAGCTCAAAGATTCAGGGGGGCACTGAAGCTTTCTTT. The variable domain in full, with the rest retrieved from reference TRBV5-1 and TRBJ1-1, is KAGVTQTPRYLIKTRGQQVTLSCSPISGHRSVSWYQQTPGQGLQFLFEYFSETQRNKGNFPGRFSGRQFSNSRSEMNVSTLELGDSALYLCASSSKIQGGTEAFFGQGTRLTVV.